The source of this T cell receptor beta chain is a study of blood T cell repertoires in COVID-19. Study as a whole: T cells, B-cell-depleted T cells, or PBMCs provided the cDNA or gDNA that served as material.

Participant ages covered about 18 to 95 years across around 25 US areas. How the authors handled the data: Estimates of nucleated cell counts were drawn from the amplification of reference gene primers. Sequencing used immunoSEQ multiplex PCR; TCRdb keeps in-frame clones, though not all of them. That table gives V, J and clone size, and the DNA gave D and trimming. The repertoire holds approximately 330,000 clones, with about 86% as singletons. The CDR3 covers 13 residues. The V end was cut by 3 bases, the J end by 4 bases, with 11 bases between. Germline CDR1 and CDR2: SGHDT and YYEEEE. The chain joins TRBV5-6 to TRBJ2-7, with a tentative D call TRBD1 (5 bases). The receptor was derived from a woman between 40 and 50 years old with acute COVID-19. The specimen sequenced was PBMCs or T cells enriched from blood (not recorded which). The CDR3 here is CASSSPGSYEQYF. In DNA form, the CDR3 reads TGTGCCAGCAGCTCCCCAGGGTCGTACGAGCAGTACTTC. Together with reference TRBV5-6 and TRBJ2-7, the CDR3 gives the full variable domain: DAGVTQSPTHLIKTRGQQVTLRCSPKSGHDTVSWYQQALGQGPQFIFQYYEEEERQRGNFPDRFSGHQFPNYSSELNVNALLLGDSALYLCASSSPGSYEQYFGPGTRLTVT.